This T cell receptor (beta chain) was found in a study of cytomegalovirus exposure and HLA in healthy donors (TCRdb year 2017). The study in broad terms: According to an earlier analysis of around 600 of the donors, 150 million to 200 million T cells yielded some 110 million unique TCR beta sequences and 276 Gb of sequence data. Because of strong linkage in the cohort, roughly five DR-DQ haplotypes were treated as single units for association and clustering. The T cell repertoires of 550 to 850 subjects were profiled by immunosequencing and related to cytomegalovirus serostatus. In a later genetic analysis, genome-wide SNP genotypes for about three fifths of the roughly 670 donors were used, and that subset was treated as a discovery cohort. Class I and class II HLA loci were covered by the typing at four-digit resolution. Among 398 genotyped donors of the cohort, an average of 235,054 unique TCR beta nucleotide sequences were sequenced per donor, around 18% of them non-productive. All discovery cohort repertoires had been generated on a single sequencing platform. Of the roughly 400 genotyped donors, roughly 80% fell in the genetic ancestry cluster associated with self-reported Caucasian donors. Around 320 gigabases of sequencing data and 70 million to 100 million unique TCR sequences were included in an early release covering roughly 600 HLA-typed donors. Typing coverage differed by locus: A, B, C, DRB1 and DQB1 were typed in roughly 629-630 donors, DQA1 in 500 to 550, DPA1 in roughly 590, and DPB1 in around 440. Rather than drawing on any new phenotypic data, the later analysis identified candidate immune exposures from TCR beta sequences and the way those sequences occurred across donors. In addition to the first cohort of 666 subjects, a separate validation cohort of 120 different subjects was used. In an earlier analysis of 550 to 700 of the donors, high-throughput TCR beta sequencing was used to judge whether each TCR beta V gene segment behaved as functional or pseudogenic. A later analysis re-examined previously published TCR beta repertoires from 610 or so donors and added high-resolution HLA genotyping to investigate patterns of TCR occurrence. The aim of the study was to test whether cataloging public T cell receptors could identify signatures of past pathogen exposure. To predict cytomegalovirus infection status, the study brought together high-throughput TCR immunosequencing, statistical association of individual TCRs with disease status, and machine learning. Alongside the repertoire data, information on donor age, sex, ethnicity and CMV serostatus was compiled.

This clone was recorded a few times. The target of this receptor is not known. No clone much larger than this one lies a single base away; base qualities are absent. V and J are trimmed by 1 base and 7 bases, and the gene matches miss 5 bases of the junction. The germline V gene provides CDR1 LGHNA and CDR2 YNFKEQ. Inclusive of the bounding cysteine and phenylalanine, the CDR3 is 16 residues long. Only the CDR3 DNA stays, 48 bases, in frame from base 1. The cohort comprised some 700 healthy bone marrow donors. At the time of sampling, all cohort members were nominally healthy, though unrecorded immune exposures were likely present. The donor was CMV seronegative and belonged to the group of under 400 seronegative cohort members. A peripheral blood sample was provided by each donor, and peripheral blood mononuclear cells were used for TCR beta sequencing. The Qiagen DNeasy Blood Extraction Kit was used to extract genomic DNA from the blood cell samples.

Library creation used the immunoSEQ multiplex PCR assay. The multiplex PCR relied on a mix of 60 forward primers for TCR Vbeta segments and 13 reverse primers for TCR Jbeta segments. The CDR3 region of rearranged TCR beta genes was amplified from genomic DNA with a multiplex PCR assay. The amplified TCR beta libraries were sequenced on the Illumina HiSeq System as 87-base-pair reads. As for the original processing: Across the 666 repertoires, a later analysis counted around 80 million unique TCR beta chains, about 10 million of which were shared by at least two donors. To remove PCR and sequencing errors, raw reads were error-corrected and collapsed into unique sequences using a nearest-neighbor algorithm that merged closely related sequences. V, D and J gene segments were assigned by aligning CDR3 sequences to IMGT reference sequences. For a sequence to be retained, at least a six-nucleotide match to both a V gene segment and a J gene segment was required. Rearrangements were called productive when the CDR3 lacked stop codons and stayed in frame with V and J; all others were non-productive. CDR3 was defined according to IMGT convention as the region running from the second conserved V-encoded cysteine to the conserved J-encoded phenylalanine. The earlier analysis of about 610 of the donors excluded any sequence lacking an unambiguous match to a single V gene segment. In an earlier analysis of approximately 500 of the donors, a V segment was called functional when productive rearrangements were above 56.7%, and segregating when the standard deviation between donors exceeded 5%. A statistical classification framework was built for diagnosing cytomegalovirus status from the catalog of TCR beta chain sequences. In a later analysis, V and J genes were assigned by comparing TCR nucleotide sequences against IMGT/GENE-DB human TR gene sequences. The TCRdist pipeline was used in a later analysis to assign CDR3 sequences and most-parsimonious VDJ recombination scenarios. In a later analysis, every TCR beta chain was defined by the combination of its CDR3 amino acid sequence and its V-gene family, and reads without a unique V-gene family were dropped. As a way to deal with suspected cross-contamination and a sequencing artifact, a later analysis dropped 450 to 700 nucleotide sequences that were highly shared and had low generation probability. In a later analysis, a clonal expansion index was calculated for each public chain from normalized within-repertoire ranks of inferred template counts. A later analysis computed generation probabilities with a VDJ recombination model fitted to out-of-frame rearrangements, and checked the results against IGoR. In a later analysis, hypergeometric tests were used to score TCR-TCR, TCR-HLA and TCR-CMV co-occurrence, with a repertoire-size bias correction applied to TCR pairs. A later analysis estimated false discovery rates by permuting HLA or CMV assignments 20 times. In a later analysis, co-occurring TCRs were grouped using DBSCAN, and TCRdist sequence similarity was added for clustering within HLA-allele-positive subsets. Co-occurrence clustering excluded repertoires with fewer than 30,000 or more than 120,000 public chains, plus five with anomalous nucleotide sharing. The table was pulled from immuneACCESS by TCRdb, which kept in-frame rearrangements only. Such tables lose some clones; where checked, under half of the loss comes from unresolved V genes, and the rest has no known cause. The DNA gave D and trimming, while V, J and clone size come from that table. The sample contains under 95,000 clones, around 80% of them found a single time. The ten largest clonotypes hold around 0.96% of the sample.

The study at large found these results: While some public TCRs were present in many individuals, most TCR sequences turned up only very rarely across donors. A later analysis found that most CMV-associated TCR beta chains appeared HLA-restricted, with HLA associations seemingly driven largely by CMV exposure. In vitro tests confirmed that a few of the cytomegalovirus-associated TCR beta chains recognize cytomegalovirus antigens. A later analysis reported that several top co-occurrence clusters appeared linked to parvovirus B19, influenza, CMV and Epstein-Barr virus. V-gene and J-gene trimming of TCR beta chains was associated with a missense DCLRE1C variant in a later genetic analysis, and the association was replicated in an independent cohort. In a later analysis, HLA-associated TCR beta chains showed more clonal expansion and lower generation probabilities than non-associated chains that were equally common. The cohort was sequenced for TCR beta chains only, and without alpha or paired-chain data the features that could be detected were limited. An earlier analysis of roughly 570 of the donors showed that most TCR beta V segments appeared in productive rearrangements either about 87% or about 30% of the time, which broadly matched IMGT annotations. The authors suggested that the approach could potentially be generalized to other disease states and immunological phenotypes. Compared with the 666-donor mean, donors in an Asian-associated ancestry cluster had fewer N-insertions in productive TCRs, according to a later genetic analysis. A later analysis found that TCR association rates varied across HLA loci, with DRB1 alleles showing the most associated TCRs and HLA-C alleles the fewest. The classifier was reported to diagnose cytomegalovirus status with high specificity and sensitivity in both the original and validation cohorts. At a false discovery rate of 0.05, a later analysis linked 16,000 or so TCR beta sequences to specific HLA alleles. Fewer than 20 rarely observed V segments, including chromosome 9 orphons, were excluded from the earlier analysis of approximately 500 of the donors because counts were too low. Some IMGT-functional V segments, including TRBV6-2 and TRBV6-3, could not be told apart with the 87-base-pair reads, so those segments were excluded. Immune exposure information for the cohort was limited to CMV serostatus. A cluster of highly shared sequence variants was judged likely to be a technical artifact of the sequencing pipeline. When HLA alleles, especially DR and DQ, strongly co-occurred, attributing TCR associations to individual alleles was difficult. A further reported finding was that TCR beta sequences accurately predicted the HLA-A and HLA-B alleles for most subjects in the first cohort. Linkage disequilibrium might explain the correlated functional status among segregating V segments, but an unknown experimental factor could not be excluded. Because some donors lacked HLA typing at each locus, the association tests relied only on the typed subset. The presence/absence analyses assumed that sequencing depth was roughly uniform across donors, and that assumption may not be true. The study listed approximately 150 TCR beta chains as associated with cytomegalovirus.

The sequence derives from a male donor in good health and CMV-seronegative. The sequenced material came from PBMCs. The chain couples TRBV4-2 to TRBJ2-1; 12 central nucleotides agree with TRBD2. The CDR3 loop reads CASSQGSTSGGNEQFF. The DNA sequence reads TGTGCCAGCAGCCAAGGCTCGACTAGCGGGGGAAATGAGCAGTTCTTC.